This record looks at one T cell receptor (beta chain) sequence and its context. Its target is not known. Germline V gene data show CDR1 as MDHEN and CDR2 as SYDVKM. V was clipped by 6 bases and J by 11 bases, with 23 bases between them. This CDR3 has 15 amino acids. The data are from a study of cytomegalovirus exposure and HLA in healthy donors. About the research overall: HLA-typed donors were the source of tens of millions of unique TCRs held in an early data release. Study results and caveats: Later analysis suggested most CMV-associated TCR beta chains were HLA-restricted. According to the study, roughly 160 TCR beta chains were cytomegalovirus-associated.

Use of 60 Vbeta and 13 Jbeta primers characterized the PCR. Data came from immunoSEQ multiplex PCR; TCRdb stores just in-frame clones and leaves some out. Of 170,000 or so clones listed, 70% to 85% were seen once; the top ten hold less than 1.5%. The sequenced material came from PBMCs. V is TRBV28 and J is TRBJ1-5, with D tentatively TRBD1 (5 bases). This clonotype was sampled from a woman in her thirties in good health and CMV-seropositive. This CDR3 is CASSPPVGSWTTQHF. CDR3 nucleotides: TGTGCCAGCAGCCCTCCGGTCGGTTCGTGGACAACCCAGCATTTT. The entire variable domain, with the rest obtained from reference TRBV28 and TRBJ1-5, is as follows: DVKVTQSSRYLVKRTGEKVFLECVQDMDHENMFWYRQDPGLGLRLIYFSYDVKMKEKGDIPEGYSVSREKKERFSLILESASTNQTSMYLCASSPPVGSWTTQHFGDGTRLSIL.